These 14 T cell receptor beta chains were sequenced from one sample in a study of blood T cell repertoires in COVID-19 (dated by TCRdb to about 2020). Library method: the immunoSEQ multiplex PCR assay. TCRdb's version of the immuneACCESS table is confined to in-frame rearrangements and falls short of the full clone set. An unresolved V gene accounts for under half of the shortfall where checked; the remainder is of unknown origin. The sample table lists about 440,000 clones, approximately 90% of them with a count of one. The leading ten clones occupy roughly 1.8% of the sample. Source material: PBMCs or T cells enriched from blood (not recorded which). The receptors were sampled from a woman aged 18 to 35 with acute COVID-19.

The chain employs TRBV18 and TRBJ2-1, with TRBD2 matching over 12 bases. The ends lost 1 base at V and 2 bases at J; junction bases unmatched: 9. The CDR3 sequence is 19 residues long. Germline values: CDR1 KGHSH, CDR2 LQKENI. The CDR3 loop is CASSPRPSGRAGTYNEQFF. The CDR3 DNA reads as TGTGCCAGCTCACCACGCCCTAGCGGGAGGGCCGGGACCTACAATGAGCAGTTCTTC.

This chain links TRBV6-6 with TRBJ1-6, with 7 bases identical to TRBD1. From germline, CDR1 is MNHNY and CDR2 SVGAGI (reference sequence). The CDR3 loop spans 15 amino acids. J was trimmed by 6 bases and V by 5 bases; bases with no gene match: 7. CDR3 coding DNA: TGTGCCAGCAGTGAGGACAGGACCCTTAATTCACCCCTCCACTTT. Translated, it gives CASSEDRTLNSPLHF.

This chain links TRBV27 with TRBJ2-2; 11 bases are a match to TRBD1. CDR1 and CDR2 from the germline V gene are MNHEY and SMNVEV (reference sequence). Trimming cost V 4 bases and J 6 bases; bases outside gene matches: 1. The CDR3 length is 14 residues. The CDR3 DNA sequence: TGTGCCAGCAGTTCGGGACAGGGGGCCGGGGAGCTGTTTTTT. Translated: CASSSGQGAGELFF.

The chain has TRBV6-5 and TRBJ1-1; D is possibly TRBD1 (6 bases). Germline V gene data show CDR1 as MNHEY and CDR2 as SVGAGI. Trimming cost V 9 bases and J 0 bases, with 14 bases left between them. This CDR3 region has 14 residues. The CDR3: CASQTGSLNTEAFF. The CDR3 DNA is TGTGCCAGTCAGACAGGATCTTTGAACACTGAAGCTTTCTTT.

The chain combines TRBV4-3 with TRBJ2-1, with no clear D. CDR3 length: 15 amino acids. Germline CDR1 LGHNA, CDR2 YSLEER. V gave up 0 bases and J gave up 4 bases, with 10 bases separating them. The CDR3 reads CASSQDRSRYNEQFF. The CDR3 region has the DNA TGCGCCAGCAGCCAAGATAGGAGTCGATACAATGAGCAGTTCTTC.

The chain has TRBV10-3 and TRBJ1-1; D not resolved. CDR1 is ENHRY, CDR2 SYGVKD, per germline. The V gene lost 0 bases and the J gene lost 4 bases, with 12 bases spanning the gap. This CDR3 comprises 15 residues. The CDR3 loop is CAISESGRGITEAFF. The CDR3 coding sequence is TGTGCCATCAGTGAGTCTGGCCGGGGAATCACTGAAGCTTTCTTT.

This clone has a single count. V and J are TRBV9 and TRBJ2-7; D may be TRBD1 (6 bases). This CDR3 comprises 14 residues. Germline CDR1 reads SGDLS; CDR2 reads YYNGEE. V gave up 4 bases and J gave up 2 bases, with 13 bases separating them. For the CDR3, the DNA is TGTGCCAGCAGCCCCGCAGGGGACGCCTACGAGCAGTACTTC. Its translation: CASSPAGDAYEQYF.

The chain couples TRBV18 to TRBJ1-6; TRBD1 agrees at 8 bases. The V gene end was trimmed by 3 bases and the J gene end by 5 bases; junction bases not matched to a gene: 3. The CDR3 is made up of 15 amino acids. Germline V gene sequence: CDR1 KGHSH, CDR2 LQKENI. The DNA for the CDR3 is TGTGCCAGCTCACCGAACAGGGGGGATAATTCACCCCTCCACTTT. Protein product: CASSPNRGDNSPLHF. Filled out from reference TRBV18 and TRBJ1-6, the complete variable domain reads NAGVMQNPRHLVRRRGQEARLRCSPMKGHSHVYWYRQLPEEGLKFMVYLQKENIIDESGMPKERFSAEFPKEGPSILRIQQVVRGDSAAYFCASSPNRGDNSPLHFGNGTRLTVT.

The chain couples TRBV6-5 to TRBJ2-7; D is perhaps TRBD1 (5 bases). This CDR3 region has 13 residues. The germline gives CDR1 MNHEY, CDR2 SVGAGI. Trimming removed 2 bases from V and 5 bases from J, with 10 bases in between. CDR3 loop: CASSYAGWHEQYF. CDR3 in DNA: TGTGCCAGCAGTTACGCAGGGTGGCACGAGCAGTACTTC.

The rearrangement uses TRBV19 and TRBJ1-4; possible D gene TRBD1, 6 bases. Germline V gene sequence: CDR1 LNHDA, CDR2 SQIVND (reference sequence). V was pared by 7 bases and J by 8 bases, with 14 bases between. CDR3 length equals 13 residues. This chain's CDR3 is CASTVQGYEKLFF. The CDR3 bases are TGTGCCAGTACGGTACAGGGCTACGAAAAACTGTTTTTT.

The chain employs TRBV28 and TRBJ2-1, with 9 bases matching TRBD2. Per the germline V gene, CDR1 is MDHEN and CDR2 is SYDVKM. The junction had 5 bases not matched to a gene; V was cut back by 1 base and J by 4 bases. CDR3 length: 16 residues. CDR3 protein: CASSLSVSGSYNEQFF. Written as DNA, the CDR3 is TGTGCCAGCAGTTTATCTGTTAGCGGGAGTTACAATGAGCAGTTCTTC. Drawing the rest from reference TRBV28 and TRBJ2-1, the complete variable domain is DVKVTQSSRYLVKRTGEKVFLECVQDMDHENMFWYRQDPGLGLRLIYFSYDVKMKEKGDIPEGYSVSREKKERFSLILESASTNQTSMYLCASSLSVSGSYNEQFFGPGTRLTVL.

CDR3 sequence: CASSPDRRTDTQYF. The CDR3 region has the DNA TGCGCCAGCAGCCCAGACAGACGCACAGATACGCAGTATTTT. The rearrangement links TRBV5-1 to TRBJ2-3; TRBD1 might be the D (5 bases). V dropped 4 bases and J dropped 1 base, with 10 bases sitting between them. Germline-derived CDR1 and CDR2 are SGHRS and YFSETQ. The CDR3 contains 14 residues.

The chain links TRBV29-1 to TRBJ2-5, with TRBD2 matching 9 bases. This CDR3 comprises 15 residues. The J segment lost 5 bases and the V segment lost 4 bases, leaving 11 bases of the junction unmatched. Germline CDR1 SQVTM, CDR2 ANQGSEA. CDR3: CSVVLAGRGSETQYF. CDR3 nucleotide sequence: TGCAGCGTTGTGCTAGCGGGGAGGGGGTCGGAGACCCAGTACTTC. The entire variable domain, with the rest obtained from reference TRBV29-1 and TRBJ2-5, is as follows: SAVISQKPSRDICQRGTSLTIQCQVDSQVTMMFWYRQQPGQSLTLIATANQGSEATYESGFVIDKFPISRPNLTFSTLTVSNMSPEDSSIYLCSVVLAGRGSETQYFGPGTRLLVL.

V and J are TRBV5-4 and TRBJ1-5; possibly TRBD1 for D (6 bases). Germline values: CDR1 SGHNT, CDR2 YYREEE (reference sequence). The ends were cut back, 4 bases at V and 9 bases at J, with 14 bases in the middle. This CDR3 is 13 amino acids long. The CDR3 region has the DNA TGTGCCAGCAGCCTGGGGGCATTAGGGCCCCAGCATTTT. It yields the protein CASSLGALGPQHF.